The clone carrying this TCR beta chain was detected only a few times. Its antigen is currently unknown. This sample is part of a study of T cells in Graves' hyperthyroidism and ophthalmopathy. RNA transcripts gave rise to amplified TCR beta CDR3 regions. The HTBI primer set was used in a first-round RT-PCR of the TCR CDR3. A single record per CDR3 protein comes from TCRdb applying MiXCR to the multiplex PCR reads. The sample lists about 400,000 distinct CDR3 sequences, about 15% occurring once. The study's findings and limits: Before onset, ophthalmopathy was predicted by the model a median roughly 6.4 months earlier.

This TCR derives from a woman under 40 with Graves' hyperthyroidism. The sequenced material came from blood.

CDR3 sequence reads: CSASAGYNEQFF. CDR3 sequence (DNA): TGCAGCGCCAGTGCCGGGTACAATGAGCAGTTCTTC. The rearrangement uses TRBV29-1 and TRBJ2-1; no clear D gene. This CDR3 has 12 residues. Trimming pared 7 bases from V and 4 bases from J, leaving 11 bases between. From germline, CDR1 is SQVTM and CDR2 ANQGSEA.